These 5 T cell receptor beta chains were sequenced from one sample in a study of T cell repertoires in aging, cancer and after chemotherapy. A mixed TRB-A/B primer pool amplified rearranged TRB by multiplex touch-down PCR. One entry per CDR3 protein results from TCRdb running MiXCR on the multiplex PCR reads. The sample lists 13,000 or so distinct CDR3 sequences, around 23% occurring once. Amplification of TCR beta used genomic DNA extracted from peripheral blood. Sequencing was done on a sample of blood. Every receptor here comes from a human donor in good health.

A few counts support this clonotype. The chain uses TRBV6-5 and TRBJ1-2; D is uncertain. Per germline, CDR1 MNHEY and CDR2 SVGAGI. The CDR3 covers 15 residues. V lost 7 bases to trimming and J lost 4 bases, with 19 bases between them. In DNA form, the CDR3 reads TGTGCCAGCAACCCCTCGGGAGGACTCCTCTATGGCTACACCTTC. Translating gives CASNPSGGLLYGYTF.

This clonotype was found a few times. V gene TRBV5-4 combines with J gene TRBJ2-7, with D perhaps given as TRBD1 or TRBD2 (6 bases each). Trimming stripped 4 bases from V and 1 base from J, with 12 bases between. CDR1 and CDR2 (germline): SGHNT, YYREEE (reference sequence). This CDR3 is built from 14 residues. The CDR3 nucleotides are TGTGCCAGCAGCGACGAGGGGGGATCCTACGAGCAGTACTTC. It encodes CASSDEGGSYEQYF. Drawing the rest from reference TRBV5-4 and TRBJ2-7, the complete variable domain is ETGVTQSPTHLIKTRGQQVTLRCSSQSGHNTVSWYQQALGQGPQFIFQYYREEENGRGNFPPRFSGLQFPNYSSELNVNALELDDSALYLCASSDEGGSYEQYFGPGTRLTVT.

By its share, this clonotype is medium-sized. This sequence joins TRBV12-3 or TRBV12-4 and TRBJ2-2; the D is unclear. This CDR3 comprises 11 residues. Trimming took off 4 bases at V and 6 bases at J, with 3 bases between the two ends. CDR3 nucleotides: TGTGCCAGCAGTTCCGCCGGGGAGCTGTTTTTT. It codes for CASSSAGELFF.

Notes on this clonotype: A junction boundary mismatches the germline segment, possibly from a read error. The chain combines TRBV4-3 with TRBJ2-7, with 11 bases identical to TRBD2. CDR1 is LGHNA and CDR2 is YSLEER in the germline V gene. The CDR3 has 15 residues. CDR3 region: CAISQIAGGPYEQYF. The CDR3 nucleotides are TGCGCCATCAGCCAAATAGCGGGGGGGCCCTACGAGCAGTACTTC.

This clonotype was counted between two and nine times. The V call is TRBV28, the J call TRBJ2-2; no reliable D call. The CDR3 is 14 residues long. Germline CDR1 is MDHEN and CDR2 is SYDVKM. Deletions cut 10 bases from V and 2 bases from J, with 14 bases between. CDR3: CATPQEANTGELFF. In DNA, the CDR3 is TGTGCCACCCCCCAAGAGGCCAACACCGGGGAGCTGTTTTTT.